This T cell receptor beta chain originates from a study of OX40 agonist ivuxolimab in advanced cancers. Overall study: Patients were given ivuxolimab, an antibody that agonizes OX40 (CD134).

Study-wide results and caveats: Within 6 weeks, CD4+ and CD8+ blood T cells expanded clonally at 0.1 to 3.0 mg/kg. Among the lowest peripheral clonal expansion occurred in 0.1-3.0 mg/kg partial responders.

Peripheral blood came from all dose cohorts at three timepoints. About this clone: The antigen remains unidentified.

The V gene lost 1 base and the J gene lost 13 bases, with 8 bases spanning the gap. Germline values: CDR1 MNHNS, CDR2 SASEGT. The CDR3 totals 11 residues. Sequenced by immunoSEQ multiplex PCR; TCRdb stores in-frame clones only, minus some. The data hold roughly 120,000 clones, with around 89% observed a single time. Sequencing was performed on CD4+ or CD8+ T cells sorted from blood, taken in a trial of the OX40 agonist ivuxolimab. The rearrangement links TRBV6-1 to TRBJ2-4, with D possibly matching TRBD1 (5 bases). The sequence came from an adult with an advanced solid tumor such as melanoma, head and neck, liver or kidney cancer. The CDR3 spells CASSEVGVQYF. CDR3 sequence (DNA): TGTGCCAGCAGTGAAGTAGGGGTACAGTACTTC.